This T cell receptor (beta chain) was sequenced during a study of tumor-infiltrating lymphocytes in localized non-small cell lung cancer (TCRdb year 2021). Looking at the study overall: The cohort covered several histologies, both smokers and never-smokers, and patients whose samples were collected after neoadjuvant chemotherapy. Each patient contributed resected tumor tissue and uninvolved lung tissue from the same patient, described as non-adjacent to the tumor. Flow cytometry, multiplex immunofluorescence, RNA-seq, exome sequencing and proteomics were applied to the same patients as TCR sequencing, which was one of several integrated assays. The overall ICON cohort comprised under 170 surgical patients with localized non-small cell lung cancer whose tumors were resected. For around 57 patients, immunoSEQ T-cell fraction was compared between paired tumor and uninvolved lung.

In regard to this clone: Which antigen it targets is not known. Base-call qualities are not available, and no considerably larger clone is one nucleotide away.

The germline V gene (reference sequence) sets CDR1 to SGHAT and CDR2 to FQDESV. V trim: 4 bases; J trim: 4 bases; unmatched bases: 4. Measured from the cysteine to the phenylalanine, the CDR3 is 14 residues long. The DNA shown is the 42-base CDR3, in frame from base 1. ICON enrollment began in early 2016, and the last patient was enrolled in late 2018. From a subcohort of around 78 patients, fresh tumor and matched uninvolved tissue were collected for in-depth immune analyses, including TCR sequencing. DNA for TCR sequencing was isolated from bulk tissue, and no cell sorting was done. The T-cell fraction in tumor and uninvolved lung tissue was provided by TCR sequencing with the immunoSEQ assay. For the original study's pipeline: For survival analysis, patients were split into high (upper tertile) and low (lower two tertiles) T-cell fraction groups and compared by log-rank test. A signed-rank test was used to test differences in T-cell fraction between paired tumor and uninvolved lung samples. The table comes from immuneACCESS by way of TCRdb, which keeps in-frame sequences with V and J called. Part of the clones is missing from these tables; in studies checked, under half for an unresolved V gene and the rest for unknown reasons. V, J and clone size were drawn from that table, and D and trimming were deduced from the DNA. The sample table lists 13,000 to 15,000 clones, around two thirds of them with a count of one. Together, the top ten hold roughly a fifth of the sample.

On the study overall, not on this receptor specifically: Assay coverage differed among patients according to how much tissue was available, so only a subset of the cohort had TCR sequencing. The TCR-derived T-cell fraction showed no difference between the flow cytometry-defined immunotypes IM1 (good prognosis) and IM2 (poor prognosis). Because different pieces of the same tissue were used for different assays, technical variation could not be separated from intratumor heterogeneity. Consistent with immunofluorescence CD3 counts, TCRbeta sequencing supported greater T cell infiltration in tumors than in uninvolved lung tissue.

The clonotype comes from a human donor with non-small cell lung cancer. The sequencing input was uninvolved lung tissue not adjacent to the tumor. Recombination connected TRBV11-1 to TRBJ1-5, and 7 bases in between align with TRBD1. CDR3 region: CASSSTGSNQPQHF. Read as DNA, the sequence is TGTGCCAGCAGCTCGACAGGGTCGAATCAGCCCCAGCATTTT.